This T cell receptor (beta chain) was sequenced for a study of T cells in Graves' hyperthyroidism and ophthalmopathy. Cells are PBMCs isolated from about 10 ml of fresh blood. The CDR3 has 16 residues. Germline V gives CDR1 MNHEY, CDR2 SVGEGT. V lost 5 bases to trimming and J lost 3 bases, with 19 bases between them. The sample holds one count of this clonotype. TCR beta CDR3 sequences were amplified from RNA transcripts. The HTBI primer set drove a first-round RT-PCR of the TCR CDR3. MiXCR, run by TCRdb on the multiplex PCR reads, gives a single entry per CDR3 protein. The sample has 450,000 to 550,000 distinct CDR3 sequences, around a quarter seen once.

The chain links TRBV6-2 or TRBV6-3 to TRBJ1-1; a weak D match, TRBD1 (6 bases). The TCR sequence derives from a woman under 40 with Graves' ophthalmopathy. Sequenced material: blood. The DNA of the CDR3 is TGTGCCAGCAGTCATAACAGGGCGGGAGGGGACACTGAAGCTTTCTTT. Its translation: CASSHNRAGGDTEAFF.